The clone carrying this T cell receptor beta chain occurred a few times. Its specificity is unknown. Time point defined: persistent/refractory GD, antithyroid drugs over 5 years with positive TRAb. From PBMCs, RNA was extracted and then used to make the TCR library. Trimming took 4 bases from V and 4 from J; bases not matched to a gene: 3. CDR1 is GTSNPN, CDR2 SVGIG, per germline (reference sequence). The CDR3 loop spans 13 amino acids. This specimen belongs to a study of regulatory T cells in long-lasting Graves disease. Findings and limits, study-wide: New patients shared approximately 970 public clonotypes, and persistent patients shared more, with about 2,500.

Assembly of TCR beta libraries relied on iRepertoire HTBI primers together with Arm-PCR of CDR3 regions. In TCRdb, the multiplex PCR reads were re-called with MiXCR into one record per CDR3 protein. The table shows 400,000 to 500,000 distinct CDR3 sequences, with 20% occurring only once. The sequence derives from a female donor with Graves disease. Sequencing used peripheral blood mononuclear cells (PBMCs), obtained when the disease was refractory, from a patient treated with antithyroid drugs. The V call is TRBV30, the J call TRBJ1-2; TRBD1 aligns across 10 bases. As DNA, the CDR3 is TGTGCCTGGACCGGGACAGGGGTCTATGGCTACACCTTC. It specifies CAWTGTGVYGYTF.